This note documents a single T cell receptor beta chain sequence. Its antigen remains unknown. CDR3 and TCR beta VDJ profiling relied on a genomic DNA template. TCRdb analysed the reads with MiXCR anew, one entry per CDR3 protein. This sample has about 40,000 distinct CDR3 sequences; approximately 67% occur once, and the top ten carry less than 25%. This sample stems from a study of CD8+CD57+ T cells in acquired aplastic anemia. Study at large: DNA from sorted CD4+ and CD8+ cells averaged roughly 3.2 ug. Healthy-donor CD4+ cells averaged approximately 10 million reads.

Overall study findings and caveats: There were approximately 27 CD8+ CDR3 sequences that occurred in both patients and controls. Researchers reported that CD8+ Simpson's diversity was not significantly different in patients versus controls.

There are 15 residues in the CDR3. Germline lookup yields CDR1 ENHRY and CDR2 SYGVKD. Trimming took off 3 bases at V and 10 bases at J, with 16 bases between the two ends. The sequence was collected from a human donor in good health, serving as a control. The J gene is TRBJ1-6, the V gene TRBV10-3; tentatively, D is TRBD1 (6 bases). Material for sequencing was sorted CD4+, CD8+, or CD8+CD57+ T cells (not recorded which) from PBMCs. For the CDR3, the DNA is TGTGCCATCAGTGACGGGTACAGGGAAGAATCACCCCTCCACTTT. Translating it yields CAISDGYREESPLHF.